This T cell receptor beta chain was captured by sequencing in a study of cytomegalovirus exposure and HLA in healthy donors. Study context: Early release data held some 80 million unique TCRs from HLA-typed donors.

J was trimmed by 6 bases and V by 1 base; bases with no gene match: 5. In germline, CDR1 is MDHEN, CDR2 SYDVKM. The length of the CDR3 is 14 residues. Findings of the study overall: Researchers had no immune exposure information except CMV serostatus available. With later analysis, a missense DCLRE1C variant became linked to TCR beta V- and J-gene trimming. HLA alleles showed associations with roughly 17,000 TCR beta sequences in a later analysis, at a 0.05 false discovery rate.

This clone has just a few counts. Its specificity is unknown. The PCR employed 60 Vbeta primers together with 13 Jbeta primers. Profiled with immunoSEQ multiplex PCR; TCRdb holds only in-frame clones, not every one. The sample records 95,000 to 100,000 clones, approximately 76% being singletons. The chain combines TRBV28 with TRBJ1-2; 7 positions match TRBD1. The sequencing input was PBMCs. The source is a man aged 40-49 years in good health and CMV-seronegative. CDR3 in DNA: TGTGCCAGCAGTTTATCTCCAGGGGGTCATGGCTACACCTTC. This sequence encodes CASSLSPGGHGYTF.